The next 9 T cell receptor beta chains were all read from a single sample in a study of STAT5B mutations in CD4+ large granular lymphocyte leukemia. Libraries were prepared by immunoSEQ multiplex PCR; TCRdb keeps only in-frame clonotypes and omits some of them. The table records about 31,000 clones, around 80% of them present only once. The sample was CD4+ T cells from blood buffy coats. The receptor set was obtained from a human donor in good health.

The chain is built from TRBV7-3 and TRBJ1-1; D is unclear. V lost 3 bases to trimming and J lost 4 bases, with 18 bases between them. Germline lookup yields CDR1 SGHTA and CDR2 FQGTGA. There are 16 residues in the CDR3. For the CDR3, the DNA is TGTGCCAGCAGCTTTGATGCGATGGGGAGGGTCACTGAAGCTTTCTTT. It translates to CASSFDAMGRVTEAFF.

CDR3 DNA: TGTGCCAGCAGCTTAGAAACAGGGAGCGCTGAAGCTTTCTTT. It is translated as CASSLETGSAEAFF. The rearrangement joins TRBV7-6 to TRBJ1-1, with D possibly being TRBD1 (6 bases). V gave up 1 base and J gave up 6 bases, with 12 bases separating them. The CDR3 is made up of 14 amino acids. Germline CDR1 reads SGHVS; CDR2 reads FNYEAQ.

This clone was seen only once. The V and J genes are TRBV6-5 and TRBJ1-1; D not certain. Germline V gene data show CDR1 as MNHEY and CDR2 as SVGAGI. The V gene lost 6 bases and the J gene lost 0 bases, with 8 bases spanning the gap. This CDR3 has 13 amino acids. CDR3 coding DNA: TGTGCCAGCAGATTGGCCCTGAACACTGAAGCTTTCTTT. Its translation is CASRLALNTEAFF.

This CDR3 is CASSHGGEPYNEQFF. Written as DNA, the CDR3 is TGTGCCAGCAGCCACGGGGGGGAACCTTACAATGAGCAGTTCTTC. The J gene is TRBJ2-1, the V gene TRBV6-4; 8 nucleotides match TRBD2. V shed 6 bases and J 4 bases; nucleotides not matched to a gene: 8. This CDR3 spans 15 amino acids. CDR1 is MRHNA, CDR2 SNTAGT, per germline.

The chain employs TRBV29-1 and TRBJ2-7; TRBD1 agrees at 10 bases. The CDR3 covers 15 residues. Per germline, CDR1 SQVTM and CDR2 ANQGSEA. Unmatched junction bases numbered 14, after V lost 7 bases and J lost 5 bases. The CDR3 region is CSARKPGQGINEQYF. The CDR3 bases are TGCAGCGCTAGGAAACCGGGACAGGGGATCAACGAGCAGTACTTC.

The J gene is TRBJ2-7, the V gene TRBV19; no clear D. Germline lookup yields CDR1 LNHDA and CDR2 SQIVND (reference sequence). The CDR3 is 15 amino acids. Trimming took 5 bases from V and 2 from J, leaving 16 bases between them. The CDR3 region is CASSGHLDGAYEQYF. CDR3 DNA sequence: TGTGCCAGTAGTGGCCATTTGGACGGAGCCTACGAGCAGTACTTC. The entire variable domain, with the rest obtained from reference TRBV19 and TRBJ2-7, is as follows: DGGITQSPKYLFRKEGQNVTLSCEQNLNHDAMYWYRQDPGQGLRLIYYSQIVNDFQKGDIAEGYSVSREKKESFPLTVTSAQKNPTAFYLCASSGHLDGAYEQYFGPGTRLTVT.

As regards this clone: Other DNA sequences within the sample encode an identical CDR3. The chain uses TRBV14 and TRBJ2-5; D unresolved. CDR3 size: 11 residues. Germline assignment: CDR1 SGHDN and CDR2 FVKESK. The V end lost 2 bases, the J end lost 5 bases, and 3 bases lay between the germline ends. The CDR3 protein is CASSQRETQYF. The CDR3 nucleotides read TGTGCCAGCAGCCAAAGGGAGACCCAGTACTTC.

This chain uses TRBV12-5 with TRBJ2-1; 7 nucleotides align to TRBD2. Germline CDR1 is LGHNT and CDR2 is FRNRAP. Losses at the gene ends were 2 bases for V and 7 bases for J; bases not matched to a gene: 2. This CDR3 is built from 13 residues. The CDR3 protein is CASGLRAGNEQFF. The CDR3 DNA sequence: TGTGCTAGTGGTTTGAGAGCGGGAAATGAGCAGTTCTTC.

V usage is TRBV7-2 and J usage is TRBJ1-5; D is unclear. The CDR3 covers 12 residues. Trimming removed 3 bases at V and 4 bases at J, with 4 bases between. Germline CDR1 is SGHTA and CDR2 is FQGNSA. CDR3 sequence (DNA): TGTGCCAGCAGCTTTACAAATCAGCCCCAGCATTTT. Its translation: CASSFTNQPQHF.